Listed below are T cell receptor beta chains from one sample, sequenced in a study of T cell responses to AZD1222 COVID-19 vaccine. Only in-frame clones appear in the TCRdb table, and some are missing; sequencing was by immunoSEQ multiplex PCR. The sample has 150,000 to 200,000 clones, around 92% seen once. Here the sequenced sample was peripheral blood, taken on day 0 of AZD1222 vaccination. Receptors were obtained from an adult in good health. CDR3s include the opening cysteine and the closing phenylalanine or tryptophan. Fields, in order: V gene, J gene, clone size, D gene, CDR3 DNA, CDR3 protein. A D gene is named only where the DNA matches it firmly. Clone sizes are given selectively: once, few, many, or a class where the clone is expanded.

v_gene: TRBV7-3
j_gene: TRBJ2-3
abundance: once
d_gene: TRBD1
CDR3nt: TGTGCCAGCAGCCCCGGACAGGGCACAGATACGCAGTATTTT
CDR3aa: CASSPGQGTDTQYF

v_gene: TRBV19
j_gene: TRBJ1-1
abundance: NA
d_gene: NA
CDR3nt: TGTGCCAGTAGTTTACAGTATAACACTGAAGCTTTCTTT
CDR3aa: CASSLQYNTEAFF

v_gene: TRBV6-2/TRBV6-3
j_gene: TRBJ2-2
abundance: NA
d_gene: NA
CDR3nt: TGTGCCAGCAGTTTTTCCCCGGCCGGGGAGCTGTTTTTT
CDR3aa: CASSFSPAGELFF

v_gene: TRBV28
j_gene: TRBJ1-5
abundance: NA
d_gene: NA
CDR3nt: TGTGCCAGCAGTTTATCGGATGATCAGCCCCAGCATTTT
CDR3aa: CASSLSDDQPQHF

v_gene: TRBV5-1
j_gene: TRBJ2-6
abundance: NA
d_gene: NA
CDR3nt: TGCGCCAGCAGCTTGGGGCTATCTGGGGCCAACGTCCTGACTTTC
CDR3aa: CASSLGLSGANVLTF

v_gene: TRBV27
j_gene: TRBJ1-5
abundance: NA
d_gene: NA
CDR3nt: TGTGCCGGGAAACCGCAAAGGGGGGTCTATAGCAATCAGCCCCAGCATTTT
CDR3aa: CAGKPQRGVYSNQPQHF

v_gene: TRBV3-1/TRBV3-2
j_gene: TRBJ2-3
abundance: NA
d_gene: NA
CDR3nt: TGTGCCAGCAGCCAACAGGGATACACAGATACGCAGTATTTT
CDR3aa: CASSQQGYTDTQYF

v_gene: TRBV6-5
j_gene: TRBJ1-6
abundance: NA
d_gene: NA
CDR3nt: TGTGCCAGCAGTCGGACAAATTCACCCCTCCACTTT
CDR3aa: CASSRTNSPLHF

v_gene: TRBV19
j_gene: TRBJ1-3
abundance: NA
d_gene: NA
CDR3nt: TGTGCCAGTAGCCCGAGGACGGTGGTTATTGGAAACACCATATATTTT
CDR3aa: CASSPRTVVIGNTIYF

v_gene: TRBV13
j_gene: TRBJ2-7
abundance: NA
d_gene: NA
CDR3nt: TGTGCCAGCAGCCCACTGGGGAAAGGTTACGAGCAGTACTTC
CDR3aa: CASSPLGKGYEQYF

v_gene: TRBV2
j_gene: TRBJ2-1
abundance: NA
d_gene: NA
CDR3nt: TGTGCCAGCAAACCCTTAGAGCGTGAGTCCTACAATGAGCAGTTCTTC
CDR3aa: CASKPLERESYNEQFF

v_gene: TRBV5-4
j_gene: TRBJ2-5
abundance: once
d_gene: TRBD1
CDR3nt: TGTGCCAGCAGCACCTGGACAGGGTCGCAAGAGACCCAGTACTTC
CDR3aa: CASSTWTGSQETQYF

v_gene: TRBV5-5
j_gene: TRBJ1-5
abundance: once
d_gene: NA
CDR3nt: TGTGCCAGCAGCAAAAAAATGGAGCAGGGTGGTCAGCCCCAGCATTTT
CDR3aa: CASSKKMEQGGQPQHF

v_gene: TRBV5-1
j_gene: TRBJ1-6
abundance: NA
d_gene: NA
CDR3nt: TGCGCCAGCAGCTTGGGCAGGGGTGAATCACCCCTCCACTTT
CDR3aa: CASSLGRGESPLHF

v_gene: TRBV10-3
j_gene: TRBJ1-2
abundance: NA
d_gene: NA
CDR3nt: TGTGCCATCAGTGGAGAGTACGCTAACTATGGCTACACCTTC
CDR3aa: CAISGEYANYGYTF

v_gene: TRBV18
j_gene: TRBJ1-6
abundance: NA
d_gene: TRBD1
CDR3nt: TGTGCCAGCTCACCCGCGAGGCAGGGGGAGAGTTCACCCCTCCACTTT
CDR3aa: CASSPARQGESSPLHF

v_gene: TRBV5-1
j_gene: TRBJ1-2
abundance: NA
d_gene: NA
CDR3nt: TGCGCCAGCAGCTTGGATCAGTATGGCTACACCTTC
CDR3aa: CASSLDQYGYTF

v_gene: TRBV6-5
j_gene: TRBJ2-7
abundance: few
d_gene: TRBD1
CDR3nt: TGTGCCAGCCGGACAGGGGCCTACGAGCAGTACTTC
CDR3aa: CASRTGAYEQYF

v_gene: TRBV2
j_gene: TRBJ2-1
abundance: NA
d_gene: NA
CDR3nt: TGTGCCAGCAGTAAGGCACGAGGCTCCTACAATGAGCAGTTCTTC
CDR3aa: CASSKARGSYNEQFF

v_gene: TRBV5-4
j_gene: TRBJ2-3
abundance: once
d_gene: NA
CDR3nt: TGTGCCAGCAGCTTGGGACTGGGCGCAGCTAGCACAGATACGCAGTATTTT
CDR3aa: CASSLGLGAASTDTQYF

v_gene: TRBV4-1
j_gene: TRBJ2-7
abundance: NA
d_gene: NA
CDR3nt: TGCGCCAGCAGCCAAGTTGTACAGGGTCTGGCCTACGAGCAGTACTTC
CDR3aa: CASSQVVQGLAYEQYF

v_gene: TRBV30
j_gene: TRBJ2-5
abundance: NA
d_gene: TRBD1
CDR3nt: TGTGCCTGGGGTTCGGGACAGGGGTTTGGGACCCAGTACTTC
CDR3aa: CAWGSGQGFGTQYF

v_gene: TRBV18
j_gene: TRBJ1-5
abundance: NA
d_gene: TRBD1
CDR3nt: TGTGCCAGCTCACTAATCATTTCAGGGGGCGACCAGCCCCAGCATTTT
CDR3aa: CASSLIISGGDQPQHF

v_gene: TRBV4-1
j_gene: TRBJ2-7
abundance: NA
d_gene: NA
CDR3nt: TGCGCCAGCAGCCAAGCGCCTATGGAGTCGGACTACGAGCAGTACTTC
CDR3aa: CASSQAPMESDYEQYF

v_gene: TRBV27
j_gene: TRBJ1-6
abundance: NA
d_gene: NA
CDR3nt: TGTGCCAGCAGTCCGCGGCAGGTGCAAAATTCACCCCTCCACTTT
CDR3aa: CASSPRQVQNSPLHF

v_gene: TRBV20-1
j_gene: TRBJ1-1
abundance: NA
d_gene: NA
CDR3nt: TGCAGTGCTAGAGAGAACACTGAAGCTTTCTTT
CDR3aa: CSARENTEAFF

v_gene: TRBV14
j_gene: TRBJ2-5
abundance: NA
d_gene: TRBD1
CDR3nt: TGTGCCAGCAGCCCCTGGACAGGGGGGAGGGAAGAGACCCAGTACTTC
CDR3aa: CASSPWTGGREETQYF

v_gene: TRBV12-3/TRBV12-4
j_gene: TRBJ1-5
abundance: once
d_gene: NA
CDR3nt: TGTGCCAGCAGACAAGAAAGACAGCCCCAGCATTTT
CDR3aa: CASRQERQPQHF

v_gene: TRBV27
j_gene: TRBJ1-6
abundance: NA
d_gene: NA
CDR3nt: TGTGCCAGCACTTTAGGGGGCTCCTATAATTCACCCCTCCACTTT
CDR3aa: CASTLGGSYNSPLHF

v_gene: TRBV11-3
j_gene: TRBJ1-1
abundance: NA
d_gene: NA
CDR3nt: TGTGCCAGCAGCCAGGGCGGCATGAACACTGAAGCTTTCTTT
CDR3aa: CASSQGGMNTEAFF

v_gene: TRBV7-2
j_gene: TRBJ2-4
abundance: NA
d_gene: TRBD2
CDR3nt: TGTGCCAGCAGCTTAGTGAGCGGGGTGGGGGCCAAAAACATTCAGTACTTC
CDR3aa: CASSLVSGVGAKNIQYF

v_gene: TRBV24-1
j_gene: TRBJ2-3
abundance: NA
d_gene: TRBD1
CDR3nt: TGTGCCACCAGTGATAGCCCCGGGACAGGGACCACAGATACGCAGTATTTT
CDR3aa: CATSDSPGTGTTDTQYF

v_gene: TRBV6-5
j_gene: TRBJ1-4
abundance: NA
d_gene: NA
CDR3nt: TGTGCCAGCAGACCTCAATGGGGAAATGAAAAACTGTTTTTT
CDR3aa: CASRPQWGNEKLFF

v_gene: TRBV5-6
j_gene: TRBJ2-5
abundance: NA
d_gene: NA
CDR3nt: TGTGCCAGCAGTTCCGGGACACCTCAAGAGACCCAGTACTTC
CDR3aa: CASSSGTPQETQYF

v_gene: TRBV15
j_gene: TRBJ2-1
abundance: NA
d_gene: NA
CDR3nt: TGTGCCACCAGCAGAGATATGGCGAGCAATGAGCAGTTCTTC
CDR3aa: CATSRDMASNEQFF

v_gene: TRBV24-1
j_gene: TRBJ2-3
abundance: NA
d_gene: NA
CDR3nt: TGTGCCACCAGTGATTCAAGAGATACGCAGTATTTT
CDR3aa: CATSDSRDTQYF

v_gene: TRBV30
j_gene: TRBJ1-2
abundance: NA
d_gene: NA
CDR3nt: TGTGCCTGGCCCCGGGCCCCAGGCTACACCTTC
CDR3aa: CAWPRAPGYTF

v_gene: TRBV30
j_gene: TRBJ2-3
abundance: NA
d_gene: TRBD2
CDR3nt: TGTGCCTGGAGTGTTTCAAGCGGGAGTGCAGATACGCAGTATTTT
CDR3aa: CAWSVSSGSADTQYF

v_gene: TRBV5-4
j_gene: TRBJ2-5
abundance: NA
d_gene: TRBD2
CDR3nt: TGTGCCAGCAGCTTGGGCGGGGGGGCCGAGACCCAGTACTTC
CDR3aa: CASSLGGGAETQYF

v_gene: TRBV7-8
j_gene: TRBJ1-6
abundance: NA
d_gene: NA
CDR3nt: TGTGCCAGCAGCCAAGGGCAGGGCACCTATAATTCACCCCTCCACTTT
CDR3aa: CASSQGQGTYNSPLHF

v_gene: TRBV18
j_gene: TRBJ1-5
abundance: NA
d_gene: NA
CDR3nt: TGTGCCAGCTCACCGGCTTATGACGGGAATCAGCCCCAGCATTTT
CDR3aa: CASSPAYDGNQPQHF

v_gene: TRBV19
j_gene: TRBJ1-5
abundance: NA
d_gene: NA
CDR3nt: TGTGCCAGTAGTATAGAAGGCGATACGAGGCCCCAGCATTTT
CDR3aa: CASSIEGDTRPQHF

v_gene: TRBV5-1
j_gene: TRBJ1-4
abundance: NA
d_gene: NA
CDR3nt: TGCGCCAGCAGCTTGGGCCCCGAGGGAGGGACTAATGAAAAACTGTTTTTT
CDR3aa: CASSLGPEGGTNEKLFF

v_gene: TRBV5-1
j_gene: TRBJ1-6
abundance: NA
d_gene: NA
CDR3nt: TGCGCCAGCAGCTTGGAGGGGACTCTTAATTCACCCCTCCACTTT
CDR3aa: CASSLEGTLNSPLHF

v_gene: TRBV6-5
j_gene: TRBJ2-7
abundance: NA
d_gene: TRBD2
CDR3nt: TGTGCCAGCAGTCTGACTAGCGGGCTGTACGAGCAGTACTTC
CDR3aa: CASSLTSGLYEQYF

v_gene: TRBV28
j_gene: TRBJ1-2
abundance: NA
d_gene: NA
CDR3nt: TGTGCCAGCAGTTCCGCGACAGGTAATGGCTACACCTTC
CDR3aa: CASSSATGNGYTF

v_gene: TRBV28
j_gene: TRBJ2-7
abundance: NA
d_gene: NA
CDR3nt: TGTGCCAGCGGCCCTTACGAGCAGTACTTC
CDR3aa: CASGPYEQYF

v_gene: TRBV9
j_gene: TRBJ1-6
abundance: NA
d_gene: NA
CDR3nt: TGTGCCAGCAGCGTAGGAGGGGAGAGCTCCTATAATTCACCCCTCCACTTT
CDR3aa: CASSVGGESSYNSPLHF

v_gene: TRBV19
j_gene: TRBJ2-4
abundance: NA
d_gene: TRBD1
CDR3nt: TGTGCCAGTAGTAGGCCGAGGACAGGGACGACTAACATTCAGTACTTC
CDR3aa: CASSRPRTGTTNIQYF

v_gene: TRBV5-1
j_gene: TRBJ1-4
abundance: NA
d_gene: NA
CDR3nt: TGCGCCAGCAGTTCCTTTGTGGGTACTAATGAAAAACTGTTTTTT
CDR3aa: CASSSFVGTNEKLFF

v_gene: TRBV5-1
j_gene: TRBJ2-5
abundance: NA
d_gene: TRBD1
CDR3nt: TGCGCCAGCAGCTTGTGGGGACAGGGTTCGGAGACCCAGTACTTC
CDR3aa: CASSLWGQGSETQYF

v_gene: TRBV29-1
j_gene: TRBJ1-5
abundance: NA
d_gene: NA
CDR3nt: TGCAGCGTTGAAGAGGGGGGCTGGGGGCCCCAGCATTTT
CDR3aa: CSVEEGGWGPQHF